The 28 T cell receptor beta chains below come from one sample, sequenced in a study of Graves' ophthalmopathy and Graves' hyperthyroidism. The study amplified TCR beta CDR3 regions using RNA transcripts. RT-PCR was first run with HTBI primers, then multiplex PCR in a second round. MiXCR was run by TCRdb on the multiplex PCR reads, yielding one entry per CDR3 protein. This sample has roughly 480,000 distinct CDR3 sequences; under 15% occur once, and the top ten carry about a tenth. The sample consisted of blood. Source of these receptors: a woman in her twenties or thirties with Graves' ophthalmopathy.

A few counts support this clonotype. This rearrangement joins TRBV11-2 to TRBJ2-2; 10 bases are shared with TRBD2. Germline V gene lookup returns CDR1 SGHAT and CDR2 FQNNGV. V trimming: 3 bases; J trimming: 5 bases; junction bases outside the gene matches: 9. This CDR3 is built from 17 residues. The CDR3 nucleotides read TGTGCCAGCAGCTTCTTAGCGGGGGGCCCGGGGACCGGGGAGCTGTTTTTT. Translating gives CASSFLAGGPGTGELFF.

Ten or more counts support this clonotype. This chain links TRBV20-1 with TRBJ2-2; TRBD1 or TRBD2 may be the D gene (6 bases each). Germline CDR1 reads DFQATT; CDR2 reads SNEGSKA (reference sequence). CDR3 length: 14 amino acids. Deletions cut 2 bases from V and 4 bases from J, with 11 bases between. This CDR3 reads CSARPGAGTGELFF. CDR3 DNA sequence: TGCAGTGCTAGACCGGGGGCCGGCACCGGGGAGCTGTTTTTT.

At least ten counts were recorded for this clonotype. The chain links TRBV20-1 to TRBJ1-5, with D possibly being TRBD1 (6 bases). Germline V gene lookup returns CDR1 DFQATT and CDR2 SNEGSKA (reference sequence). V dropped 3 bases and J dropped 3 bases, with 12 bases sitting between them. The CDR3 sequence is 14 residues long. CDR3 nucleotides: TGCAGTGCTAGTGGGACACAGCCCAATCAGCCCCAGCATTTT. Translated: CSASGTQPNQPQHF.

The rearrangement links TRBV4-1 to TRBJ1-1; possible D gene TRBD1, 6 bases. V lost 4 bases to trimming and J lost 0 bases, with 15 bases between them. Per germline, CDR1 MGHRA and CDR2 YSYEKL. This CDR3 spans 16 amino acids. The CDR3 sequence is CASSRGGGNMNTEAFF. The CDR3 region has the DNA TGCGCCAGCAGCCGGGGAGGGGGGAACATGAACACTGAAGCTTTCTTT.

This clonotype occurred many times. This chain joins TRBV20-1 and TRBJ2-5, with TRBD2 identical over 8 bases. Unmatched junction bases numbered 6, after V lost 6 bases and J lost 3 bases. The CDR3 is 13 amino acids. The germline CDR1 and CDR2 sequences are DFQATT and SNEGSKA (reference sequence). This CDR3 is CSADSGAKETQYF. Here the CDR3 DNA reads TGCAGTGCAGATAGCGGGGCTAAAGAGACCCAGTACTTC.

CDR3 nucleotide sequence: TGCGCCAGCCATAAAGGGACAGGGCGCCAAGAGACCCAGTACTTC. It translates to CASHKGTGRQETQYF. The V and J genes are TRBV5-1 and TRBJ2-5; TRBD1 matches at 9 bases. This CDR3 has 15 residues. Per germline, CDR1 SGHRS and CDR2 YFSETQ. V lost 7 bases, J lost 1 base, and 8 bases stayed unmatched.

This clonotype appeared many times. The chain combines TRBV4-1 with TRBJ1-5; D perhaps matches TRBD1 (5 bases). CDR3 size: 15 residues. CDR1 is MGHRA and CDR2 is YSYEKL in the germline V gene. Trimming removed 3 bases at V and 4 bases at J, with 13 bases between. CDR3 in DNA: TGCGCCAGCAGCCAGGAGGGGACGGGTAATCAGCCCCAGCATTTT. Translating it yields CASSQEGTGNQPQHF.

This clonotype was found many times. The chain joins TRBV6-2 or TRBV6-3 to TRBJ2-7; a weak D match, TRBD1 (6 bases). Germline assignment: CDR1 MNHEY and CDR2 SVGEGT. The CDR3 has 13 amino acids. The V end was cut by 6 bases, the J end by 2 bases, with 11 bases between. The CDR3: CASSQGWTYEQYF. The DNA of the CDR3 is TGTGCCAGCAGCCAGGGGTGGACCTACGAGCAGTACTTC.

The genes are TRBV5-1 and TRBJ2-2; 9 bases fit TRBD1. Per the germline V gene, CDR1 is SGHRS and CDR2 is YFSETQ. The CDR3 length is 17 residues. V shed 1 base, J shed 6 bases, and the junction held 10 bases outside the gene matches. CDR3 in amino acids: CASSLLGQGIASGELFF. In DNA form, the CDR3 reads TGCGCCAGCAGCTTGCTAGGACAGGGGATCGCCTCCGGGGAGCTGTTTTTT. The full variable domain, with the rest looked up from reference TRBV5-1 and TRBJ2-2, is KAGVTQTPRYLIKTRGQQVTLSCSPISGHRSVSWYQQTPGQGLQFLFEYFSETQRNKGNFPGRFSGRQFSNSRSEMNVSTLELGDSALYLCASSLLGQGIASGELFFGEGSRLTVL.

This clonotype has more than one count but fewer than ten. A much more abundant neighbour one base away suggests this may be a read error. The CDR3 reads CASSPPRGNSNQPQHF. The CDR3, as DNA: TGTGCCAGTTCCCCCCCGAGGGGGAATAGCAATCAGCCCCAGCATTTT. The chain links TRBV19 to TRBJ1-5; a weak D match, TRBD1 (6 bases). The CDR3 is 16 amino acids. Germline CDR1 and CDR2: LNHDA and SQIVND (reference sequence). Trimming cost V 8 bases and J 0 bases, with 17 bases left between them.

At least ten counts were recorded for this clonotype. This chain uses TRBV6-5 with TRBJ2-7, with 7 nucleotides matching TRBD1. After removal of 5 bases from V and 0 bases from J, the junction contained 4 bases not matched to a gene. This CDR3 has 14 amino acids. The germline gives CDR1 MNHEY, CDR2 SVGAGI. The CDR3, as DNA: TGTGCCAGCAGTACAGGGGCTAGCTCCTACGAGCAGTACTTC. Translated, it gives CASSTGASSYEQYF.

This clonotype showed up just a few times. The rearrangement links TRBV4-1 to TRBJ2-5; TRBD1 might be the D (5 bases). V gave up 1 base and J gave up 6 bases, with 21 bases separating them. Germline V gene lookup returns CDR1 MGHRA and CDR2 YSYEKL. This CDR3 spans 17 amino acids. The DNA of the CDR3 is TGCGCCAGCAGCCAAGCCCAGGGTTCTCGTCGTCAACAGACCCAGTACTTC. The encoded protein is CASSQAQGSRRQQTQYF.

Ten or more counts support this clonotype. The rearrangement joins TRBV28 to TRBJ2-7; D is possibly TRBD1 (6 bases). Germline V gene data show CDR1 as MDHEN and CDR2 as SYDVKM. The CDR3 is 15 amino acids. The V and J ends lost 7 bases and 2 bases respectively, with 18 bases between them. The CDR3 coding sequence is TGTGCCAGCAACTTACAGGGAATACAAGCCTACGAGCAGTACTTC. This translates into CASNLQGIQAYEQYF.

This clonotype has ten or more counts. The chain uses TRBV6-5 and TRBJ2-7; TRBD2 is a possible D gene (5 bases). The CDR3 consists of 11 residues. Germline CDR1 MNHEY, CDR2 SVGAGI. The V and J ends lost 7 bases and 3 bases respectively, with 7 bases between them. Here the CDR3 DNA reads TGTGCCAGCACAGGAGGCTACGAGCAGTACTTC. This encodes CASTGGYEQYF.

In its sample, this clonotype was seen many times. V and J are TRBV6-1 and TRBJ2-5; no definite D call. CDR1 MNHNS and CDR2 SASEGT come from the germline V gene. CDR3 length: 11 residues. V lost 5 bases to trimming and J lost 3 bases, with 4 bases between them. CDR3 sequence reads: CASSKEETQYF. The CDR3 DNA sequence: TGTGCCAGCAGTAAGGAAGAGACCCAGTACTTC.

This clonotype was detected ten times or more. DNA for the CDR3: TGTGCCAGCGGGGGTGCAACAGGGGGCCACGAGCAGTACTTC. It translates to CASGGATGGHEQYF. The chain recombines TRBV6-5 with TRBJ2-7, with 9 bases aligning to TRBD1. CDR1 is MNHEY and CDR2 is SVGAGI in the germline V gene. The junction had 10 bases not matched to a gene; V was cut back by 8 bases and J by 5 bases. There are 14 residues in the CDR3.

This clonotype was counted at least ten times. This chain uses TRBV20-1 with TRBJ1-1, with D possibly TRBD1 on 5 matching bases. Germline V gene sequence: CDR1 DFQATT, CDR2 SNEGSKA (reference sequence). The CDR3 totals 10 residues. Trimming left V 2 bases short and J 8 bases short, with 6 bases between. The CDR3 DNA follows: TGCAGTGCTAGATGGGACGAAGCTTTCTTT. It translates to CSARWDEAFF.

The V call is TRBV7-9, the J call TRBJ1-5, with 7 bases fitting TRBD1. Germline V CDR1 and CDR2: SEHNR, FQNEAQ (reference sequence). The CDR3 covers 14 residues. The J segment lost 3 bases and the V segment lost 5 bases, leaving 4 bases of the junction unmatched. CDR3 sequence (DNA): TGTGCCAGCAGCAGGGACAGTGACAATCAGCCCCAGCATTTT. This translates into CASSRDSDNQPQHF.

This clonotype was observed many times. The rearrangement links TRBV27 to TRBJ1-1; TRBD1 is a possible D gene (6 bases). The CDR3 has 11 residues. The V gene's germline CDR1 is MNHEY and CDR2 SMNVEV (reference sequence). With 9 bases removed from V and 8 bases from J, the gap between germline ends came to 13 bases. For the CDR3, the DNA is TGTGCCAGTAGAAACAGGGTGGAAGCTTTCTTT. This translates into CASRNRVEAFF.

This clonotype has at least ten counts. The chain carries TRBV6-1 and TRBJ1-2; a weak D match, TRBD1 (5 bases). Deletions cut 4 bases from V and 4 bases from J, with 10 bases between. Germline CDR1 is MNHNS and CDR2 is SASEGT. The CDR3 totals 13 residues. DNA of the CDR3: TGTGCCAGCAGTGTTGAGGGGACCTATGGCTACACCTTC. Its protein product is CASSVEGTYGYTF.

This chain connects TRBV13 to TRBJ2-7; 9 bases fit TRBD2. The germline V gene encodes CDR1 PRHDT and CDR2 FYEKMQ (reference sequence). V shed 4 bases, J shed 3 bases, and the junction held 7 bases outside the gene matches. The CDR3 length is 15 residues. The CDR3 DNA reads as TGTGCCAGCAGCTCAGCCGGGACTAGCTTCTACGAGCAGTACTTC. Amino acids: CASSSAGTSFYEQYF.

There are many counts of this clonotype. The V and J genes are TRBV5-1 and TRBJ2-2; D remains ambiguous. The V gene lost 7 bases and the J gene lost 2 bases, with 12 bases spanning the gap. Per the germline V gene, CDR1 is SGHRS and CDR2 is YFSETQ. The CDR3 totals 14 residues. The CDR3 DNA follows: TGCGCCAGCTTCGTGGGGATCAACACCGGGGAGCTGTTTTTT. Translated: CASFVGINTGELFF.

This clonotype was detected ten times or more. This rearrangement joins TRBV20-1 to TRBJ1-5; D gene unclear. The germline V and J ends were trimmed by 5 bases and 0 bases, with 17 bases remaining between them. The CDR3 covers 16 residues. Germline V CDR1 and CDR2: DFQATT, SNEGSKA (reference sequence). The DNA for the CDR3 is TGCAGTGCTCGGGAAGGGTCCTATTATAGCAATCAGCCCCAGCATTTT. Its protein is CSAREGSYYSNQPQHF.

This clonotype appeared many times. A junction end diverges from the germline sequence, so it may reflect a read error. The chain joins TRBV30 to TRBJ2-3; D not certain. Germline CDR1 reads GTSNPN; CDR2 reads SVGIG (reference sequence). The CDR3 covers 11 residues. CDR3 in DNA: TGTGCCTGGAGTGAAGGTCCCTTTCGAATTTTT. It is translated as CAWSEGPFRIF.

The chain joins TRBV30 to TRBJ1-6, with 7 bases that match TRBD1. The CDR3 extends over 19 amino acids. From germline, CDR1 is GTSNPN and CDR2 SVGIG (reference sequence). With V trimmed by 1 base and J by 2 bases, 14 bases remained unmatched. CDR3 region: CAWSGSRLDRAPYNSPLHF. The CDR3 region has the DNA TGTGCCTGGAGTGGGTCTCGCCTCGACAGGGCCCCCTATAATTCACCCCTCCACTTT.

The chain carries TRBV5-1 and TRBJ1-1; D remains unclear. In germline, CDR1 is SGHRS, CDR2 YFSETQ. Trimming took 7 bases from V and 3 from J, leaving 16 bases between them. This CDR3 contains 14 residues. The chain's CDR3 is CASSWVGGDTEAFF. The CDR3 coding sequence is TGCGCCAGCTCATGGGTGGGAGGAGACACTGAAGCTTTCTTT.

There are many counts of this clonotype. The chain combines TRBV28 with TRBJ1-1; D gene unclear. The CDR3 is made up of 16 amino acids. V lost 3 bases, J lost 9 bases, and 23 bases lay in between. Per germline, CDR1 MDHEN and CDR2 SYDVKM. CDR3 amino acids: CASSFGRLRRDGKAFF. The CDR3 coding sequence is TGTGCCAGCAGTTTTGGCCGCTTAAGAAGGGATGGGAAAGCTTTCTTT.

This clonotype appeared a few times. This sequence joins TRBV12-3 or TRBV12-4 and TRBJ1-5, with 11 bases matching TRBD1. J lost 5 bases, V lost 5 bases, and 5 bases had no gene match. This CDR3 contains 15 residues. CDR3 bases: TGTGCCAGCAGTGACGGACAGGGGGCATATCAGCCCCAGCATTTT. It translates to CASSDGQGAYQPQHF.